Given below is one T cell receptor beta chain in context. This specimen includes other DNA sequences encoding the same CDR3. The data were taken from a study of shared clonotypes between healthy human individuals. Germline V gene lookup returns CDR1 MNHEY and CDR2 SVGAGI. This CDR3 region has 15 residues. Losses at the gene ends were 0 bases for V and 4 bases for J; bases not matched to a gene: 6. TCRdb keeps only in-frame clones here, not all; method: immunoSEQ multiplex PCR. Altogether millions of clones are present, 85% to 95% being singletons, with the ten largest covering 0.13%. The TCR sequence derives from a man younger than 35 in good health. Sequencing input: naive CD4+ T cells sorted from blood. Subset denoted: CD45RA+ positively selected. The chain links TRBV6-5 to TRBJ2-7, with 7 nucleotides matching TRBD2. CDR3 nucleotides: TGTGCCAGCAGTTACTCTCGCGGGAGTGGTTACGAGCAGTACTTC. This translates into CASSYSRGSGYEQYF.